This T cell receptor (beta chain) was sequenced during a study of shared clonotypes between healthy human individuals. It was into CD45RA+ naive and CD45RA-negative memory subsets that the CD4+ cells were split. Concerning this clone itself: No antigen is known for it.

General observations from the study: Naive subsets usually exceeded memory subsets in estimated richness.

This CDR3 is 14 amino acids long. V shed 6 bases and J shed 5 bases, with 17 bases lying between them. CDR1 and CDR2 (germline): SQVTM, ANQGSEA. Some clones are missing from TCRdb's copy, which holds only in-frame ones; the method was immunoSEQ multiplex PCR. The sample records some 660,000 clones, around three quarters being singletons. The receptor was isolated from a young woman in good health. This chain connects TRBV29-1 to TRBJ1-5, with D tentatively TRBD1 (6 bases). The sample comprised memory CD4+ T cells sorted from blood. Regarding subset: CD45RA-negative fraction. The CDR3 nucleotides read TGCAGCGTCGCCGTCGGGGGCAGGGATCAGCCCCAGCATTTT. Protein sequence: CSVAVGGRDQPQHF.